What follows are 8 T cell receptor beta chains derived from one specimen sequenced in a study of beta chain features in type 1 diabetes. The authors reverse transcribed all of the isolated RNA, so sequencing captured expressed TCRB transcripts. The assay was immunoSEQ multiplex PCR, and TCRdb's table has in-frame clones only and misses some. The sample includes fewer than 350,000 clones, roughly 21% of them seen just once. The sample consisted of naive CD4+ T cells from blood. The source of these receptors is a woman between 18 and 29 years old in good health.

A few counts support this clone. The rearrangement joins TRBV7-2 to TRBJ2-5; D is undetermined. V was shortened by 1 base and J by 5 bases, with 8 bases between the two germline ends. The germline V gene encodes CDR1 SGHTA and CDR2 FQGNSA. The CDR3 runs 13 residues. Here the CDR3 reads CASSLVFRETQYF. The CDR3 nucleotides read TGTGCCAGCAGCTTAGTCTTCCGTGAGACCCAGTACTTC.

This clone showed up just a few times. The V call is TRBV6-1, the J call TRBJ2-2, with D perhaps matching TRBD1 (5 bases). The length of the CDR3 is 14 residues. The V end lost 8 bases, the J end lost 2 bases, and 12 bases lay between the germline ends. Per the germline V gene, CDR1 is MNHNS and CDR2 is SASEGT. The DNA of the CDR3 is TGTGCCAGCGAGAGGCAGGGTAACACCGGGGAGCTGTTTTTT. This sequence encodes CASERQGNTGELFF.

The rearrangement links TRBV5-1 to TRBJ2-1; 7 bases are shared with TRBD2. CDR1 SGHRS and CDR2 YFSETQ come from the germline V gene. Unmatched junction bases numbered 6, after V lost 4 bases and J lost 2 bases. The CDR3 is 15 residues long. This CDR3 is CASSALADTYNEQFF. CDR3 nucleotide sequence: TGCGCCAGCAGCGCGCTAGCGGACACCTACAATGAGCAGTTCTTC. The full variable domain, with the rest looked up from reference TRBV5-1 and TRBJ2-1, is KAGVTQTPRYLIKTRGQQVTLSCSPISGHRSVSWYQQTPGQGLQFLFEYFSETQRNKGNFPGRFSGRQFSNSRSEMNVSTLELGDSALYLCASSALADTYNEQFFGPGTRLTVL.

Only a few counts were recorded for this clone. Other DNA sequences in the same sample also yield this CDR3. This chain links TRBV5-1 with TRBJ2-3, with TRBD2 as a possible D gene (5 bases). Germline CDR1 and CDR2: SGHRS and YFSETQ. The length of the CDR3 is 14 residues. The V and J ends lost 3 bases and 3 bases respectively, with 11 bases between them. In DNA, the CDR3 is TGCGCCAGCAGCTCGGCGGGCGGAACAGATACGCAGTATTTT. It codes for CASSSAGGTDTQYF.

The J gene is TRBJ2-1, the V gene TRBV15; 8 bases agree with TRBD1. With 3 bases clipped from V and 10 bases from J, the junction kept 5 bases outside the gene matches. Looked up from germline, CDR1 is LNHNV and CDR2 is YYDKDF (reference sequence). This CDR3 spans 13 amino acids. CDR3: CATSSGQGREQFF. The CDR3, as DNA: TGTGCCACCAGCAGTGGACAGGGCCGGGAGCAGTTCTTC.

A few counts support this clone. The J gene is TRBJ2-6, the V gene TRBV7-6; 10 bases match TRBD1. V shed 6 bases and J 0 bases; nucleotides not matched to a gene: 5. Germline V gene data show CDR1 as SGHVS and CDR2 as FNYEAQ. The CDR3 runs 17 residues. As DNA, the CDR3 is TGTGCCAGCAGTATGGGACAGGGGCTCTCTGGGGCCAACGTCCTGACTTTC. Encoded protein: CASSMGQGLSGANVLTF. The variable domain in full, completed from reference TRBV7-6 and TRBJ2-6, reads GAGVSQSPRYKVTKRGQDVALRCDPISGHVSLYWYRQALGQGPEFLTYFNYEAQQDKSGLPNDRFSAERPEGSISTLTIQRTEQRDSAMYRCASSMGQGLSGANVLTFGAGSRLTVL.

The chain couples TRBV11-3 to TRBJ1-2, with D tentatively TRBD1 (5 bases). Germline CDR1 is SGHNT and CDR2 is YENEEA. The ends were cut back, 6 bases at V and 4 bases at J, with 12 bases in the middle. The CDR3 is made up of 13 amino acids. This chain's CDR3 is CASSDSPFYGYTF. The CDR3 DNA follows: TGTGCCAGCAGTGACAGTCCCTTCTATGGCTACACCTTC.

J is TRBJ2-3 and V is TRBV7-9, with 8 bases fitting TRBD1. Germline loops: CDR1 SEHNR, CDR2 FQNEAQ (reference sequence). Trimming removed 2 bases from V and 4 bases from J; junction bases left unmatched: 8. The CDR3 contains 16 residues. The CDR3 DNA sequence: TGTGCCAGCAGCTTATTTGGACAGGGCGATCCAGATACGCAGTATTTT. Protein: CASSLFGQGDPDTQYF. Based on the CDR3 plus reference TRBV7-9 and TRBJ2-3, the full variable domain is DTGVSQNPRHKITKRGQNVTFRCDPISEHNRLYWYRQTLGQGPEFLTYFQNEAQLEKSRLLSDRFSAERPKGSFSTLEIQRTEQGDSAMYLCASSLFGQGDPDTQYFGPGTRLTVL.